The present T cell receptor beta chain was sequenced within a study of blood T cell repertoires in COVID-19. Overall study context: Sites across the United States, Italy and Spain contributed samples from acute and convalescent COVID-19. T cells, B-cell-depleted T cells, or PBMCs provided the cDNA or gDNA that served as material.

Germline V CDR1 and CDR2: KGHSH, LQKENI. This CDR3 contains 14 residues. After removal of 4 bases from V and 5 bases from J, the junction contained 5 bases not matched to a gene. Source study methods: Reference gene primer amplification in the assay estimated nucleated cell counts. Sequenced by immunoSEQ multiplex PCR; TCRdb stores in-frame clones only, minus some. The DNA was the basis for D and trimming; V, J and clone size are from that table. The sample consists of about 190,000 clones, 75% to 90% of them appearing once. This clonotype originated in a man aged 25-45 years with acute or convalescent COVID-19. The chain couples TRBV18 to TRBJ1-5, with 7 bases that match TRBD1. The sample consisted of peripheral blood. The CDR3 sequence is CASSLTGADQPQHF. The CDR3 DNA sequence: TGTGCCAGCTCACTTACAGGGGCCGATCAGCCCCAGCATTTT.